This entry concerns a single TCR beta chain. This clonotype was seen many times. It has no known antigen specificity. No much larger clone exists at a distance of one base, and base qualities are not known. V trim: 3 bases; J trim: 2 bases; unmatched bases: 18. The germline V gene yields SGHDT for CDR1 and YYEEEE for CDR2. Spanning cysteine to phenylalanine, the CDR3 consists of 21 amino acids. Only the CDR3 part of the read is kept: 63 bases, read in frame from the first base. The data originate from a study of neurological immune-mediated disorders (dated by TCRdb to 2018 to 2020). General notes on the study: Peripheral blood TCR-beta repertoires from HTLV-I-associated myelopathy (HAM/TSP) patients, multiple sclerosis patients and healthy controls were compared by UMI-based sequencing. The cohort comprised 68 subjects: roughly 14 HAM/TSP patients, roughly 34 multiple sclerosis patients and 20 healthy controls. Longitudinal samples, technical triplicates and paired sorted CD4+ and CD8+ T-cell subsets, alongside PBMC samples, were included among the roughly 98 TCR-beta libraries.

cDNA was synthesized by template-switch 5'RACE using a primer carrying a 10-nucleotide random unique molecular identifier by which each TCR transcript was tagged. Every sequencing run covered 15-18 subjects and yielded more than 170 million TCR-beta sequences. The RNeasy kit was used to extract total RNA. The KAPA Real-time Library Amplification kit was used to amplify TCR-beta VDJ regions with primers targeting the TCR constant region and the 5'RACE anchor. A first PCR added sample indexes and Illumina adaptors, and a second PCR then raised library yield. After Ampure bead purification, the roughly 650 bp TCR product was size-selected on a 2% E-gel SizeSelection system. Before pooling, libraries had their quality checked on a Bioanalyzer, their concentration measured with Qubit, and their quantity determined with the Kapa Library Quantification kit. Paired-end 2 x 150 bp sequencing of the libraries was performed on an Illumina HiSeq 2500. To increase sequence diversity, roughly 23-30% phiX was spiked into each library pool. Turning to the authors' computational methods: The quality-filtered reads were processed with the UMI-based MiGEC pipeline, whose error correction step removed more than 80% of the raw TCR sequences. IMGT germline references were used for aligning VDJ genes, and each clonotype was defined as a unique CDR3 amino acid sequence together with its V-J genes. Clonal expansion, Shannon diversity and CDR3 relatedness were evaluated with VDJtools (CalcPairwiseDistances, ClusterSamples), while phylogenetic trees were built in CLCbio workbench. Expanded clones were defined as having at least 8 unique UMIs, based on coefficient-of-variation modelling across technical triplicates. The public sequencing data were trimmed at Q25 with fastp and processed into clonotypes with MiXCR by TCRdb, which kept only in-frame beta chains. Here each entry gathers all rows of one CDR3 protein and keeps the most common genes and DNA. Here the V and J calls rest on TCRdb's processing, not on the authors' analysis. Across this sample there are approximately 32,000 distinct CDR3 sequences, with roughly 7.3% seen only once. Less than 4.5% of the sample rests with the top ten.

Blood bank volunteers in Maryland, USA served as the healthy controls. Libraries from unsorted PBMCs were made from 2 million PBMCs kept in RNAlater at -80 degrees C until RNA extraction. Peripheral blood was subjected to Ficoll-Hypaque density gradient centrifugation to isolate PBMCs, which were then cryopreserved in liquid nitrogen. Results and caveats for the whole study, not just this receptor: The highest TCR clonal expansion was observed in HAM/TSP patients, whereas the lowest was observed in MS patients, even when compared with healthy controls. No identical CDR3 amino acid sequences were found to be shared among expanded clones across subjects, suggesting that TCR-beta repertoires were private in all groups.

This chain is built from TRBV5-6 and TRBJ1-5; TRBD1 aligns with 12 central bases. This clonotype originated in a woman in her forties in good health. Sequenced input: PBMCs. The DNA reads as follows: TGTGCCAGCAGCTCACCACCGGGACAGGGGGCGCCGGCCCACGGCAATCAGCCCCAGCATTTT. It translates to CASSSPPGQGAPAHGNQPQHF.